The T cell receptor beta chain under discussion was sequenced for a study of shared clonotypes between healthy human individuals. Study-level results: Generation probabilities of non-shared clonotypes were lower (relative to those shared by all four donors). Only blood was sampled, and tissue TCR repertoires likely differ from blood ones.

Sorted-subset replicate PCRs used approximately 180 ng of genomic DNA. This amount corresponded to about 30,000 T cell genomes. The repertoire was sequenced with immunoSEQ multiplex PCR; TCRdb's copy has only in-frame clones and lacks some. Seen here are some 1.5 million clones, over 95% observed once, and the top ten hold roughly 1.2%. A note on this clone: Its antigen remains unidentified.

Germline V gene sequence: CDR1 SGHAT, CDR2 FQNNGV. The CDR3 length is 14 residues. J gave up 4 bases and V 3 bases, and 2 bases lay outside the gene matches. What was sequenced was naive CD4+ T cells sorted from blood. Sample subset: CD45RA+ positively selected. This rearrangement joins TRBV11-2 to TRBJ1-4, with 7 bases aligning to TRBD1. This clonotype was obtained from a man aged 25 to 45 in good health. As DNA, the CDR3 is TGTGCCAGCAGCTTCCGGGACAGTAATGAAAAACTGTTTTTT. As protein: CASSFRDSNEKLFF. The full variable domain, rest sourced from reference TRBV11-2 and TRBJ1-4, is EAGVAQSPRYKIIEKRQSVAFWCNPISGHATLYWYQQILGQGPKLLIQFQNNGVVDDSQLPKDRFSAERLKGVDSTLKIQPAKLEDSAVYLCASSFRDSNEKLFFGSGTQLSVL.